This T cell receptor beta chain was recovered during a study of blood T cell repertoires in COVID-19. Some clones are missing from TCRdb's copy, which holds only in-frame ones; the method was immunoSEQ multiplex PCR. The data hold tens of thousands of clones, with approximately 96% observed a single time. V was trimmed by 4 bases and J by 4 bases, leaving 16 bases between them. CDR3 length: 15 residues. Germline V gives CDR1 MGHRA, CDR2 YSYEKL. Specimen: peripheral blood. This clonotype was sampled from a human donor with active COVID-19. The donor label of this sample is uncertain. V and J are TRBV4-1 and TRBJ1-2, with unresolved D. CDR3 region: CASSPTTTGGYGYTF. The DNA of the CDR3 is TGCGCCAGCAGCCCGACCACTACGGGAGGCTATGGCTACACCTTC.